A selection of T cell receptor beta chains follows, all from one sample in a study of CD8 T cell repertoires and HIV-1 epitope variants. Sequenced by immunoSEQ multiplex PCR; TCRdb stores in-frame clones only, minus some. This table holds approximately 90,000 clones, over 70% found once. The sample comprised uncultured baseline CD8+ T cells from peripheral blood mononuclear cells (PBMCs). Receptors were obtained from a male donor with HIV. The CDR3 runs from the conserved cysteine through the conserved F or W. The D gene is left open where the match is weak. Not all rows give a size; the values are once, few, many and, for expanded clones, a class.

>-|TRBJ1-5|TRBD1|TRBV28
CASSLYAGGGNQPQHF
TGTGCCAGCAGTTTATATGCAGGGGGCGGCAATCAGCCCCAGCATTTT
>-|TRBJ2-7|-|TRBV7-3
CASSLNAGAQGEQYF
TGTGCCAGCAGCTTAAATGCCGGGGCCCAAGGAGAGCAGTACTTC
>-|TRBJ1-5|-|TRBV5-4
CASSWALGDQPQHF
TGTGCCAGCAGCTGGGCCCTGGGAGATCAGCCCCAGCATTTT
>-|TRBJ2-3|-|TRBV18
CASSQGTDTQYF
TGTGCCAGCTCGCAGGGGACAGATACGCAGTATTTT
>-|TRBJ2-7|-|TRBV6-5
CASSEFDEQYF
TGTGCCAGCAGTGAATTTGACGAGCAGTACTTC
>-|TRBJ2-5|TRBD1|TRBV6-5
CASSYTQGAGETQYF
TGTGCCAGCAGTTACACGCAGGGGGCGGGGGAGACCCAGTACTTC
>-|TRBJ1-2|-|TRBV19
CASSRSGAVSGVSYTF
TGTGCCAGTAGTCGTTCAGGGGCGGTTTCGGGCGTAAGCTACACCTTC
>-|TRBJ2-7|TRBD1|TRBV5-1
CASSLASGTGIRDEQYF
TGCGCCAGCAGCTTGGCCTCCGGGACAGGGATAAGGGACGAGCAGTACTTC
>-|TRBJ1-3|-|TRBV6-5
CASSYSGGSFNTIYF
TGTGCCAGCAGTTACTCTGGAGGGTCTTTCAACACCATATATTTT
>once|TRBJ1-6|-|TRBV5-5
CASSLGPGLYNSPLHF
TGTGCCAGCAGCTTGGGCCCGGGACTCTATAATTCACCCCTCCACTTT
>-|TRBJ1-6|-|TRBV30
CAWSPQWGAGSPLHF
TGTGCCTGGAGTCCCCAGTGGGGGGCGGGTTCACCCCTCCACTTT
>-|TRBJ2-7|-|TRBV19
CASSTGPSYEQYF
TGTGCCAGTAGCACCGGGCCATCCTACGAGCAGTACTTC
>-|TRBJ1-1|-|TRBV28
CASSPPQRYTEAFF
TGTGCCAGCAGTCCCCCTCAGAGGTACACTGAAGCTTTCTTT
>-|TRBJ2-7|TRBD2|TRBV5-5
CASSAWTSGNEQYF
TGTGCCAGCAGCGCCTGGACTAGCGGGAATGAGCAGTACTTC
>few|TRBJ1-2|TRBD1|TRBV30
CAWTGTGVSYGYTF
TGTGCCTGGACCGGGACAGGGGTCTCCTATGGCTACACCTTC
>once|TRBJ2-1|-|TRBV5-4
CASSASGPSSYNEQFF
TGTGCCAGCAGCGCCTCGGGACCATCATCCTACAATGAGCAGTTCTTC
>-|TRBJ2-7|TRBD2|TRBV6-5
CASSYSAGRPREQYF
TGTGCCAGCAGTTACTCGGCCGGGAGGCCCCGCGAGCAGTACTTC
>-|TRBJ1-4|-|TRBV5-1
CASSSTPSGSNEKLFF
TGCGCCAGCAGCTCTACCCCCTCGGGGAGTAATGAAAAACTGTTTTTT
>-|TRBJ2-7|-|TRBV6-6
CASAVIPHLEQYF
TGTGCCAGCGCGGTAATCCCGCACCTCGAGCAGTACTTC
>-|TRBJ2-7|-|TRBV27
CASGGTPAYEQYF
TGTGCCAGCGGCGGGACTCCTGCCTACGAGCAGTACTTC
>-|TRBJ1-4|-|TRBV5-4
CASSPIPGATNEKLFF
TGTGCCAGCAGCCCGATACCTGGCGCAACTAATGAAAAACTGTTTTTT
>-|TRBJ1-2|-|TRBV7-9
CASSLAAQPFFLYGYTF
TGTGCCAGCAGCTTAGCCGCTCAGCCGTTTTTTTTGTATGGCTACACCTTC
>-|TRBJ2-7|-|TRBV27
CASRYRALSYEQYF
TGTGCCAGCAGGTATCGTGCCCTTTCCTACGAGCAGTACTTC
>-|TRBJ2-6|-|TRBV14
CASSPLSGANVLTF
TGTGCCAGCAGCCCCCTCTCTGGGGCCAACGTCCTGACTTTC
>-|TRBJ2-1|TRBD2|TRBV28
CASSPQAGESYNEQFF
TGTGCCAGCAGTCCCCAAGCGGGAGAGTCCTACAATGAGCAGTTCTTC
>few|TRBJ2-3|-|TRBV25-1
CASSGPRDTQYF
TGTGCCAGCAGTGGGCCTAGAGATACGCAGTATTTT
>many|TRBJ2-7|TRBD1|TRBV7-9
CASSFGQGDYEQYF
TGTGCCAGCAGCTTCGGACAGGGGGACTACGAGCAGTACTTC
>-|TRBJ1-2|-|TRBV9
CASSAGEAYGYTF
TGTGCCAGCAGCGCAGGGGAGGCCTATGGCTACACCTTC
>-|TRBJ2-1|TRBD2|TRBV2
CASSEAGTSGGNEQFF
TGTGCCAGCAGTGAAGCCGGGACTAGCGGGGGAAATGAGCAGTTCTTC
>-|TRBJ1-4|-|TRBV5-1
CASSLDSALNEKLFF
TGCGCCAGCAGCTTGGATTCCGCCCTAAATGAAAAACTGTTTTTT
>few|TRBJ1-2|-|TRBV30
CACPSVYYGYTF
TGTGCCTGCCCTTCTGTTTACTATGGCTACACCTTC
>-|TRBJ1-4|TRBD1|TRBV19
CASSSRQAGTENEKLFF
TGTGCCAGTAGTTCTCGGCAGGCGGGGACAGAAAATGAAAAACTGTTTTTT
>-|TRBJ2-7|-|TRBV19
CASNGKVGGEQYF
TGTGCCAGTAATGGGAAAGTCGGAGGCGAGCAGTACTTC
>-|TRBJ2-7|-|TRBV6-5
CASSSISDKRGEQYF
TGTGCCAGCAGTTCAATATCCGACAAGAGAGGCGAGCAGTACTTC
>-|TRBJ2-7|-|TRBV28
CASSWDPSSYEQYF
TGTGCCAGCAGTTGGGACCCCAGCTCCTACGAGCAGTACTTC
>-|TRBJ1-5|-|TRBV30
CAWSVNVATGQPQHF
TGTGCCTGGAGTGTAAATGTGGCGACGGGTCAGCCCCAGCATTTT
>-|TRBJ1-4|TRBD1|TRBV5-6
CASTPGRGPNEKLFF
TGTGCCAGCACCCCTGGGAGGGGGCCTAATGAAAAACTGTTTTTT
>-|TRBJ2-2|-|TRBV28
CASSFWGTGELFF
TGTGCCAGCAGTTTTTGGGGAACCGGGGAGCTGTTTTTT
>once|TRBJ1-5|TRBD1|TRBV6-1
CASSDGQGARSNQPQHF
TGTGCCAGCAGTGACGGACAGGGGGCAAGAAGCAATCAGCCCCAGCATTTT
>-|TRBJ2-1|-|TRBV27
CASSFDNNEQFF
TGTGCCAGCAGTTTTGATAACAATGAGCAGTTCTTC
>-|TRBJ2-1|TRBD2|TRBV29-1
CSSFLAGVRNEQFF
TGCAGCTCCTTTCTAGCGGGAGTTCGCAATGAGCAGTTCTTC
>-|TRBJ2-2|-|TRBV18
CASSPRWGTNTGELFF
TGTGCCAGCTCACCCCGTTGGGGAACGAACACCGGGGAGCTGTTTTTT
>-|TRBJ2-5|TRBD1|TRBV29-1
CSVLMTGKETQYF
TGCAGCGTCCTTATGACAGGGAAGGAGACCCAGTACTTC
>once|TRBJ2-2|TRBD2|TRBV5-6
CASSLGPSGLLRELFF
TGTGCCAGCAGCTTGGGCCCTAGCGGCCTCCTGAGGGAGCTGTTTTTT
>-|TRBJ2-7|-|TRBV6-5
CAPKGGGAVYEQYF
TGTGCCCCAAAAGGAGGGGGAGCTGTCTACGAGCAGTACTTC